The 25 T cell receptor beta chains below were found in one sample sequenced in a study of blood T cell repertoires in COVID-19. The repertoire was sequenced with immunoSEQ multiplex PCR; TCRdb's copy has only in-frame clones and lacks some. The sample lists tens of thousands of clones, 88% occurring once. Sequences were obtained from peripheral blood. Receptors were obtained from a man aged 55 to 69 with active COVID-19.

The chain links TRBV9 to TRBJ2-5, with D perhaps TRBD1 (5 bases). Germline V gene data show CDR1 as SGDLS and CDR2 as YYNGEE. Trimming removed 0 bases at V and 3 bases at J, with 6 bases between. The CDR3 runs 13 residues. CDR3 region: CASSVEQEETQYF. The CDR3 bases are TGTGCCAGCAGCGTAGAACAGGAAGAGACCCAGTACTTC.

The chain couples TRBV30 to TRBJ1-1; the D gene is possibly TRBD1 (5 bases). Germline V gives CDR1 GTSNPN, CDR2 SVGIG (reference sequence). The CDR3 length is 14 residues. V lost 5 bases and J lost 4, with 17 bases in between. DNA for the CDR3: TGTGCCTGGTCCGGGGGAGCCCTTGGCACTGAAGCTTTCTTT. Its protein product is CAWSGGALGTEAFF.

The chain has TRBV5-1 and TRBJ1-2; 12 bases are shared with TRBD1. The length of the CDR3 is 16 residues. Germline CDR1 SGHRS, CDR2 YFSETQ. V shed 4 bases and J 4 bases; nucleotides not matched to a gene: 8. The CDR3 loop is CASSPGTGGRGYGYTF. The CDR3 nucleotides are TGCGCCAGCAGCCCCGGGACAGGGGGCCGGGGCTATGGCTACACCTTC.

The chain recombines TRBV9 with TRBJ2-7; D is unresolved. The CDR3 spans 13 residues. Germline assignment: CDR1 SGDLS and CDR2 YYNGEE. V gave up 0 bases and J gave up 6 bases, with 10 bases separating them. In DNA, the CDR3 is TGTGCCAGCAGCGTAGTAACCGGAGCCGAGCAGTACTTC. Protein sequence: CASSVVTGAEQYF.

The rearrangement joins TRBV6-5 to TRBJ2-2, with D perhaps TRBD1 (5 bases). Between the trimmed V and J ends, which lost 0 bases and 5 bases, there was a span of 10 bases. The CDR3 is 15 amino acids. Germline V gives CDR1 MNHEY, CDR2 SVGAGI. The CDR3 reads CASSYSSYRTGELFF. DNA of the CDR3: TGTGCCAGCAGTTACTCGAGTTACAGGACCGGGGAGCTGTTTTTT.

The chain recombines TRBV18 with TRBJ2-7; possible D gene TRBD1, 5 bases. Germline values: CDR1 KGHSH, CDR2 LQKENI. This CDR3 spans 13 amino acids. V lost 3 bases, J lost 3 bases, and 9 bases lay in between. In DNA form, the CDR3 reads TGTGCCAGCTCACCCTCCCAGGGCTACGAGCAGTACTTC. Translating it yields CASSPSQGYEQYF.

In this sample, this clone turned up once. The rearrangement joins TRBV7-3 to TRBJ2-2, with 7 bases fitting TRBD2. The CDR3 totals 16 residues. CDR1 and CDR2 from the germline V gene are SGHTA and FQGTGA. V shed 5 bases, J shed 2 bases, and the junction held 8 bases outside the gene matches. CDR3 sequence: CASSPGLGINTGELFF. As DNA, the CDR3 is TGTGCCAGCAGCCCTGGACTAGGCATAAACACCGGGGAGCTGTTTTTT.

The V and J genes are TRBV19 and TRBJ1-4; 7 bases fit TRBD1. V was clipped by 6 bases and J by 8 bases; unmatched bases: 9. Germline assignment: CDR1 LNHDA and CDR2 SQIVND (reference sequence). This CDR3 contains 14 residues. The CDR3 spells CASRLTGSKEKLFF. The CDR3 nucleotides read TGTGCCAGTAGGTTGACAGGGTCGAAGGAAAAACTGTTTTTT.

DNA for the CDR3: TGTGCCAGTAGTATGTCCGGACAGGGGGACTACGAGCAGTACTTC. Encoded protein: CASSMSGQGDYEQYF. This chain links TRBV19 with TRBJ2-7; 10 bases are a match to TRBD1. CDR1 and CDR2 from the germline V gene are LNHDA and SQIVND (reference sequence). Trimming cost V 3 bases and J 3 bases; bases outside gene matches: 5. The CDR3 extends over 15 amino acids. The full variable domain, its missing parts supplied by reference TRBV19 and TRBJ2-7, is DGGITQSPKYLFRKEGQNVTLSCEQNLNHDAMYWYRQDPGQGLRLIYYSQIVNDFQKGDIAEGYSVSREKKESFPLTVTSAQKNPTAFYLCASSMSGQGDYEQYFGPGTRLTVT.

The chain couples TRBV4-1 to TRBJ2-3, with 14 bases lining up with TRBD2. V lost 3 bases and J lost 5; bases outside the gene matches: 7. The CDR3 has 17 amino acids. Germline loops: CDR1 MGHRA, CDR2 YSYEKL. The DNA of the CDR3 is TGCGCCAGCAGCCATTATACCGGGACTAGCGGGAGAGATACGCAGTATTTT. Amino acid sequence: CASSHYTGTSGRDTQYF.

The chain is built from TRBV6-5 and TRBJ2-1, with 7 bases lining up with TRBD1. Germline trimming cut 2 bases from V and 4 bases from J; bases unmatched to any gene: 8. The CDR3 runs 16 residues. The germline CDR1 and CDR2 sequences are MNHEY and SVGAGI. DNA of the CDR3: TGTGCCAGCAGTTACGGGACAGTCGAACTTTACAATGAGCAGTTCTTC. It specifies CASSYGTVELYNEQFF.

The chain uses TRBV6-4 and TRBJ2-3, with 7 bases fitting TRBD2. V trimming: 0 bases; J trimming: 6 bases; junction bases outside the gene matches: 9. The germline V gene has CDR1 MRHNA and CDR2 SNTAGT. The CDR3 has 16 amino acids. The CDR3 DNA follows: TGTGCCAGCAGTGACTCGGTGAGACTAGCTCCCGATACGCAGTATTTT. Its protein is CASSDSVRLAPDTQYF.

In its sample, this clone was seen once. CDR3 residues: CASSLRGLGEKLFF. In DNA form, the CDR3 reads TGTGCCAGCAGTCTCAGGGGGTTGGGAGAAAAACTGTTTTTT. This sequence joins TRBV27 and TRBJ1-4; TRBD1 agrees at 7 bases. The V gene end was trimmed by 5 bases and the J gene end by 8 bases; junction bases not matched to a gene: 8. Germline V gene sequence: CDR1 MNHEY, CDR2 SMNVEV (reference sequence). This CDR3 region has 14 residues. Together with reference TRBV27 and TRBJ1-4, the CDR3 gives the full variable domain: EAQVTQNPRYLITVTGKKLTVTCSQNMNHEYMSWYRQDPGLGLRQIYYSMNVEVTDKGDVPEGYKVSRKEKRNFPLILESPSPNQTSLYFCASSLRGLGEKLFFGSGTQLSVL.

V usage is TRBV6-5 and J usage is TRBJ1-2, with D possibly being TRBD1 (6 bases). The CDR3 has 15 amino acids. The V end lost 7 bases, the J end lost 5 bases, and 20 bases lay between the germline ends. CDR1 and CDR2 (germline): MNHEY, SVGAGI. CDR3 region: CASNSPRGADYGYTF. The CDR3 DNA follows: TGTGCCAGCAACTCCCCCCGGGGGGCTGATTATGGCTACACCTTC.

In this sample, this clone turned up a few times. V usage is TRBV4-2 and J usage is TRBJ2-7; 8 bases agree with TRBD2. CDR1 is LGHNA and CDR2 is YNFKEQ in the germline V gene. V was clipped by 1 base and J by 2 bases; unmatched bases: 1. CDR3 size: 14 residues. As DNA, the CDR3 is TGTGCCAGCAGCCAAGCGACTAGCGCCTACGAGCAGTACTTC. Its translation is CASSQATSAYEQYF.

In its sample, this clone was seen a few times. The chain is built from TRBV5-1 and TRBJ2-5; TRBD1 matches at 8 bases. CDR1 is SGHRS, CDR2 YFSETQ, per germline. The CDR3 totals 15 residues. V shed 2 bases, J shed 2 bases, and the junction held 5 bases outside the gene matches. The CDR3 DNA reads TGCGCCAGCAGCTTCGACAGGGGCAAGCAAGAGACCCAGTACTTC. Translated, it gives CASSFDRGKQETQYF. Supplemented by reference TRBV5-1 and TRBJ2-5, the full variable domain reads KAGVTQTPRYLIKTRGQQVTLSCSPISGHRSVSWYQQTPGQGLQFLFEYFSETQRNKGNFPGRFSGRQFSNSRSEMNVSTLELGDSALYLCASSFDRGKQETQYFGPGTRLLVL.

The chain uses TRBV6-1 and TRBJ1-5, with a possible D match to TRBD1 (5 bases). V was trimmed by 1 base and J by 6 bases, leaving 13 bases between them. Germline V lookup: CDR1 MNHNS, CDR2 SASEGT. The CDR3 contains 15 residues. CDR3 sequence reads: CASSEGGGEGQPQHF. The DNA for the CDR3 is TGTGCCAGCAGTGAAGGTGGGGGGGAGGGTCAGCCCCAGCATTTT.

The chain uses TRBV6-6 and TRBJ2-7; TRBD2 might be the D (6 bases). This CDR3 region has 13 residues. The V end lost 10 bases, the J end lost 4 bases, and 17 bases lay between the germline ends. In germline, CDR1 is MNHNY, CDR2 SVGAGI (reference sequence). The CDR3 coding sequence is TGTGCCACGGGTGGAGCGGGTTTTTACGAGCAGTACTTC. Encoded protein: CATGGAGFYEQYF.

The chain is built from TRBV10-1 and TRBJ2-1; 13 bases are shared with TRBD2. With 6 bases clipped from V and 3 bases from J, the junction kept 5 bases outside the gene matches. The CDR3 sequence is 16 residues long. CDR1 and CDR2 from the germline V gene are WNHNN and SYGVQD (reference sequence). Here the CDR3 DNA reads TGCGCCAGCAGCATCGGGACTAGCGGGATCTACAATGAGCAGTTCTTC. This gives the protein CASSIGTSGIYNEQFF.

The chain recombines TRBV3-1 (or the pseudogene TRBV3-2) with TRBJ2-1; 9 bases align to TRBD2. V lost 0 bases and J lost 5; bases outside the gene matches: 2. CDR3 length: 15 amino acids. Germline-derived CDR1 and CDR2 are LGHDT and YNNKEL (reference sequence). The CDR3 nucleotides read TGTGCCAGCAGCCAAGAGAGACTAGCGGACAATGAGCAGTTCTTC. It is translated as CASSQERLADNEQFF.

The V and J genes are TRBV19 and TRBJ2-1, with 12 positions matching TRBD2. Germline assignment: CDR1 LNHDA and CDR2 SQIVND (reference sequence). CDR3 length: 19 residues. Trimming removed 6 bases from V and 1 base from J; junction bases left unmatched: 13. The CDR3 reads CASSMTSGSRFSSYNEQFF. CDR3 DNA: TGTGCCAGTAGCATGACTAGCGGGAGCCGATTTTCATCCTACAATGAGCAGTTCTTC. The complete variable domain, with remaining parts taken from reference TRBV19 and TRBJ2-1, reads DGGITQSPKYLFRKEGQNVTLSCEQNLNHDAMYWYRQDPGQGLRLIYYSQIVNDFQKGDIAEGYSVSREKKESFPLTVTSAQKNPTAFYLCASSMTSGSRFSSYNEQFFGPGTRLTVL.

The chain couples TRBV9 to TRBJ1-4; 7 bases align to TRBD1. CDR1 and CDR2 from the germline V gene are SGDLS and YYNGEE. CDR3 size: 14 residues. Germline trimming cut 4 bases from V and 7 bases from J; bases unmatched to any gene: 7. As DNA, the CDR3 is TGTGCCAGCAGCCCGACAGGGATGAGTGAAAAACTGTTTTTT. Translating gives CASSPTGMSEKLFF.

This sequence joins TRBV24-1 and TRBJ2-2; D perhaps matches TRBD2 (5 bases). Trimming pared 4 bases from V and 3 bases from J, leaving 8 bases between. CDR1 and CDR2 (germline): KGHDR, SFDVKD. The CDR3 has 14 residues. CDR3 DNA sequence: TGTGCCACCAGTGAATCTAGCTACACCGGGGAGCTGTTTTTT. Translated, it gives CATSESSYTGELFF.

The chain links TRBV9 to TRBJ1-5; no firm D call. V dropped 1 base and J dropped 3 bases, with 11 bases sitting between them. CDR1 and CDR2 (germline): SGDLS, YYNGEE. This CDR3 is 15 amino acids long. The CDR3 is CASSVSGGLNQPQHF. CDR3 nucleotides: TGTGCCAGCAGCGTATCGGGCGGACTCAATCAGCCCCAGCATTTT.

The chain carries TRBV19 and TRBJ1-1; D is perhaps TRBD1 (5 bases). V lost 4 bases, J lost 5 bases, and 17 bases lay in between. From germline, CDR1 is LNHDA and CDR2 SQIVND (reference sequence). This CDR3 comprises 15 residues. The CDR3 sequence is CASSTGGGMGTEAFF. The CDR3 DNA reads TGTGCCAGTAGTACCGGCGGGGGGATGGGAACTGAAGCTTTCTTT. The variable domain in full, completed from reference TRBV19 and TRBJ1-1, reads DGGITQSPKYLFRKEGQNVTLSCEQNLNHDAMYWYRQDPGQGLRLIYYSQIVNDFQKGDIAEGYSVSREKKESFPLTVTSAQKNPTAFYLCASSTGGGMGTEAFFGQGTRLTVV.